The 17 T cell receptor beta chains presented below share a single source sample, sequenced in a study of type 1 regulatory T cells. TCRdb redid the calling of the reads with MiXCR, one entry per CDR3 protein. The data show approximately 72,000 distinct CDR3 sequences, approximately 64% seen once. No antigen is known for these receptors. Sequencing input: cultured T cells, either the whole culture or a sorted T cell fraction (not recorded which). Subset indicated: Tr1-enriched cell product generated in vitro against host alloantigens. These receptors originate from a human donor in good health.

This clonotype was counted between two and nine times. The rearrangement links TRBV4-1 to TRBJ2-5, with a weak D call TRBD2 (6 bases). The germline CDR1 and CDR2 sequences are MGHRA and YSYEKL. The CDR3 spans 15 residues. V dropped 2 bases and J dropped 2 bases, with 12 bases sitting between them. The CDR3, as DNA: TGCGCCAGCAGCCAATCGGGGGTATGGCAAGAGACCCAGTACTTC. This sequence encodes CASSQSGVWQETQYF.

CDR3 loop: CASSSIAASTDTQYF. The CDR3 DNA reads as TGTGCCAGCAGCTCCATAGCCGCTAGCACAGATACGCAGTATTTT. V and J are TRBV7-2 and TRBJ2-3; D gene unclear. Germline loops: CDR1 SGHTA, CDR2 FQGNSA. V shed 4 bases and J shed 0 bases, with 11 bases lying between them. The CDR3 is 15 amino acids.

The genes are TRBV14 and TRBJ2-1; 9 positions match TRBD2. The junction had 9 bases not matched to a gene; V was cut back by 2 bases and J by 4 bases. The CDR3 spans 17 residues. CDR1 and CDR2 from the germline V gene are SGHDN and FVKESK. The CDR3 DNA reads TGTGCCAGCAGCCAATCAATAGCGGGAGTCGGTTACAATGAGCAGTTCTTC. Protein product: CASSQSIAGVGYNEQFF.

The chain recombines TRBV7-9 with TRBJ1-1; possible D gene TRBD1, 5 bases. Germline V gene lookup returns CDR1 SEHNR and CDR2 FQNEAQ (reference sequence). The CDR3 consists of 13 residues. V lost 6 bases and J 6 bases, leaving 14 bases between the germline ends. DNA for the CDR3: TGTGCCAGCAGGCCTCCGGGACCCCCTGAAGCTTTCTTT. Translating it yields CASRPPGPPEAFF.

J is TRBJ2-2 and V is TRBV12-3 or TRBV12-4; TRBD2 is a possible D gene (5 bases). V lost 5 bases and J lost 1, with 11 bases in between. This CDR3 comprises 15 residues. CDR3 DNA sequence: TGTGCCAGCAGTCCAGACTACGGGAACACCGGGGAGCTGTTTTTT. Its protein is CASSPDYGNTGELFF.

The CDR3 DNA follows: TGTGCCAGCAGCCCAGGAGTCAATCGGGACAATGAGCAGTTCTTC. This codes for CASSPGVNRDNEQFF. The chain carries TRBV7-7 and TRBJ2-1; unclear D gene. Germline-derived CDR1 and CDR2 are SSHAT and FNYEAQ (reference sequence). Trimming stripped 5 bases from V and 5 bases from J, with 16 bases between. The CDR3 is 15 amino acids.

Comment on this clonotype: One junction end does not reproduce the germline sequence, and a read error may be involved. CDR3: CATSKSRSGTSTYTQYF. CDR3 in DNA: TGTGCCACCAGCAAGAGTAGGAGCGGGACGAGCACATATACGCAGTATTTT. V and J are TRBV15 and TRBJ2-3; 7 bases match TRBD2. Germline-derived CDR1 and CDR2 are LNHNV and YYDKDF (reference sequence). The CDR3 covers 17 residues.

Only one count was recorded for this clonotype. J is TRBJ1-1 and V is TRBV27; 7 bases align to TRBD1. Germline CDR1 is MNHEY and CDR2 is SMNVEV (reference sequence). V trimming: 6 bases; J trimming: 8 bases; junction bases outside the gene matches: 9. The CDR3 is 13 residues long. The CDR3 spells CASSGTDLREAFF. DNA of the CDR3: TGTGCCAGCAGCGGGACAGACTTAAGGGAAGCTTTCTTT.

For the CDR3, the DNA is TGTGCCACCAGCGGGACAGGGGGCGCGTCCGGGGAGCTGTTTTTT. This translates into CATSGTGGASGELFF. The gene calls are TRBV24-1 and TRBJ2-2, with 12 bases identical to TRBD1. Germline V gene lookup returns CDR1 KGHDR and CDR2 SFDVKD. The CDR3 totals 15 residues. With V trimmed by 7 bases and J by 6 bases, 5 bases remained unmatched.

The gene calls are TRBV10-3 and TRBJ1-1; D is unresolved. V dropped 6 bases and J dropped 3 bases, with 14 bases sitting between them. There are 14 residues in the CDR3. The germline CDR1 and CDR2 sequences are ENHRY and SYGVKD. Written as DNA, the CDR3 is TGTGCCATCAGCCACTCCCGCGGATACACTGAAGCTTTCTTT. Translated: CAISHSRGYTEAFF.

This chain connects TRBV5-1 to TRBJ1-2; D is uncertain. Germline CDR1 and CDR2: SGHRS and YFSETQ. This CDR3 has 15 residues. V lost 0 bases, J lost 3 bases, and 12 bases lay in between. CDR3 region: CASSLGGSIDYGYTF. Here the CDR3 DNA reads TGCGCCAGCAGCTTGGGAGGGTCGATCGACTATGGCTACACCTTC.

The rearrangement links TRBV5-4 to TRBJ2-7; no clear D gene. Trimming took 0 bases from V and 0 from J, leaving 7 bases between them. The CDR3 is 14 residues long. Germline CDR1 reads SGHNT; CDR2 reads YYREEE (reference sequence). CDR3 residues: CASSLGPNSYEQYF. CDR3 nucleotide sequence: TGTGCCAGCAGCTTGGGACCAAACTCCTACGAGCAGTACTTC.

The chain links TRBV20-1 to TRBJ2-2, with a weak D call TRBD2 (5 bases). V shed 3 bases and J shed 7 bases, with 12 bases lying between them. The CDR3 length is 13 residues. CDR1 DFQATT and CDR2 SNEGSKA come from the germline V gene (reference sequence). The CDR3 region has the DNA TGCAGTGCTAGGTGGCTAGCTGGCGGGGAGCTGTTTTTT. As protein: CSARWLAGGELFF.

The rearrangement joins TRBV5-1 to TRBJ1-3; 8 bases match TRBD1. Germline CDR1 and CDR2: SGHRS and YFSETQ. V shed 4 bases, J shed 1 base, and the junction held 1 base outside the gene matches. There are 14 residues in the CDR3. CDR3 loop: CASSTGGSGNTIYF. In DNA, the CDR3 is TGCGCCAGCAGCACAGGGGGTTCTGGAAACACCATATATTTT.

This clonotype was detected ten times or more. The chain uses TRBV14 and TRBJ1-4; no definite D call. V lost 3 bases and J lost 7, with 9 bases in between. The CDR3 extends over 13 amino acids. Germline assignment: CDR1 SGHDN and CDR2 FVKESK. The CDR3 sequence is CASSHLPGEKLFF. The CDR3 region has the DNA TGTGCCAGCAGCCACCTCCCGGGTGAAAAACTGTTTTTT.

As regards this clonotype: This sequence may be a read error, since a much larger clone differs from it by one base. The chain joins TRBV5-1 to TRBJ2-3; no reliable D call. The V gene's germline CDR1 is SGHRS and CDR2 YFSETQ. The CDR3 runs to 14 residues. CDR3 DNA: TGCGCCAGCAGCTTCGATCTTAGCACAGATACGCATTATTTT. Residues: CASSFDLSTDTHYF.

The CDR3 is CASSLVRGYQETQYF. For the CDR3, the DNA is TGTGCCAGCAGCTTAGTGAGAGGGTACCAAGAGACCCAGTACTTC. This chain connects TRBV7-2 to TRBJ2-5; D is possibly TRBD2 (5 bases). Trimming removed 1 base from V and 0 bases from J, with 9 bases in between. Germline V gene lookup returns CDR1 SGHTA and CDR2 FQGNSA. The CDR3 runs to 15 residues.